This record looks at one T cell receptor beta chain sequence and its context. This sample is drawn from a study of blood T cell repertoires in COVID-19. As for the study in general: Collection of acute and convalescent COVID-19 samples took place in the United States, Italy and Spain.

The J segment lost 2 bases and the V segment lost 0 bases, leaving 7 bases of the junction unmatched. Germline CDR1 MNHNS, CDR2 SASEGT. The CDR3 loop spans 17 amino acids. Sequenced by immunoSEQ multiplex PCR; TCRdb stores in-frame clones only, minus some. The table has roughly 200,000 clones, over 70% seen once. Sequencing used peripheral blood. The chain couples TRBV6-1 to TRBJ1-3; TRBD1 matches at 7 bases. The clonotype comes from a woman at least 80 years old with acute or convalescent COVID-19. The CDR3 region is CASSEAPTGAAGNTIYF. Written as DNA, the CDR3 is TGTGCCAGCAGTGAAGCCCCTACAGGGGCCGCTGGAAACACCATATATTTT.